This is a list of T cell receptor beta chains from one sample in a study of regulatory T cells in long-lasting Graves disease. TCRdb passed the multiplex PCR reads through MiXCR, listing each CDR3 protein once. The data hold about 460,000 distinct CDR3 sequences, with about 22% observed a single time. The sample consisted of peripheral blood mononuclear cells (PBMCs), taken when the disease was refractory, from a patient treated with antithyroid drugs. Receptor source: a female donor with Graves disease. Each CDR3 is given with its conserved first and last residue. The D gene is left open where the match is weak. Only some rows state a clone size, as once, few, many or a class for expanded clones.

TRBJ1-5 | . | TRBV28 | many | TGTGCCAGCAGTTTAGTGGCACAGCCCCAGCATTTT | CASSLVAQPQHF
TRBJ1-1 | . | TRBV20-1 | few | TGCAGTACCCAGGTTTACACTGAAGCTTTCTTT | CSTQVYTEAFF
TRBJ1-2 | . | TRBV7-8 | many | TGTGCCAGCAGCGAAGACAGCTATGGCTACACCTTC | CASSEDSYGYTF
TRBJ1-2 | . | TRBV29-1 | many | TGCAGCGTTGTACAGTGGGACGGCTACACCTTC | CSVVQWDGYTF
TRBJ2-7 | . | TRBV20-1 | few | TGCAGTGCTAGTGGTACTAGGGACATCAGATCCTACGAGCAGTACTTC | CSASGTRDIRSYEQYF
TRBJ1-5 | . | TRBV24-1 | . | TGTGCCACCAGTGATGGACGGGTGGACAATCAGCCCCAGCATTTT | CATSDGRVDNQPQHF
TRBJ1-5 | . | TRBV19 | few | TGTGCCAGTAGTACGACGGTACGCAGCAATCAGCCCCAGCATTTT | CASSTTVRSNQPQHF
TRBJ2-7 | . | TRBV12-3/TRBV12-4 | . | TGTGCCAGCAGAACCTTTGGTGGCGCCTACGAGCAGTACTTC | CASRTFGGAYEQYF
TRBJ1-2 | . | TRBV7-2 | . | TGTGCCAGCAGCTCCCAGAGGGGCGCGCAATATGGCTACACCTTC | CASSSQRGAQYGYTF
TRBJ2-4 | . | TRBV6-1 | many | TGTGCCAGCAGTGAACCTGGCAGGGAGAGAGGAAACATTCAGTACTTC | CASSEPGRERGNIQYF
TRBJ2-7 | TRBD1 | TRBV7-2 | many | TGCGCCAGCAGCTTACAGGGGGGATCCTACGAGCAGTACTTC | CASSLQGGSYEQYF
TRBJ1-1 | . | TRBV2 | many | TGTGCCAGCAGTGAAGGGGTTAGGGATATGAACACTGAAGCTTTCTTT | CASSEGVRDMNTEAFF
TRBJ2-6 | TRBD1 | TRBV6-1 | few | TGTGCCAGCAGTGCCCCCAGGGGGTTTGGGGCCAACGTCCTGACTTTC | CASSAPRGFGANVLTF
TRBJ1-2 | TRBD1 | TRBV10-3 | . | TGTGCCATCACAACCGGGACAGGGTACTATGGCTACACCTTC | CAITTGTGYYGYTF
TRBJ1-3 | . | TRBV28 | many | TGTGCCAGCAGTTTAAAGGGCTCTGGAAACACCATATATTTT | CASSLKGSGNTIYF
TRBJ1-5 | TRBD1 | TRBV28 | . | TGTGCCAGCAGTTTATACCGACAGGGGGGGAACCCTGAACATTTT | CASSLYRQGGNPEHF
TRBJ2-2 | . | TRBV2 | many | TGTGCCAGCAGTGTGGGCAGGGTGGCCGGGGAGCTGTTTTTT | CASSVGRVAGELFF
TRBJ2-2 | . | TRBV7-3 | . | TGTGCCAGCAGCTTAATGCTGGGGGTTCAGGGCACCGGGGAGCTGTTTTTT | CASSLMLGVQGTGELFF
TRBJ1-5 | . | TRBV6-1 | many | TGTGCCAGCAGGGAAAAGAGGTCCGGCCAGCCCCAGCATTTT | CASREKRSGQPQHF
TRBJ1-1 | . | TRBV6-1 | many | TGTGCCAGCACTAATGGACTCGCTGAAGCTTTCTTT | CASTNGLAEAFF
TRBJ2-2 | . | TRBV5-1 | few | TGTGCCAGCAGCTTAGCCCCCGGGGAGCTGTTTTTT | CASSLAPGELFF
TRBJ2-5 | TRBD2 | TRBV3-1 | . | TGTGCCAGCAGCCAAGGTCGGATAGCGGGGCTGCAAGAGACCCAGTACTTC | CASSQGRIAGLQETQYF
TRBJ1-6 | . | TRBV2 | many | TGTGCCATCCGGACAGATAATAATTCACCCCTCCACTTT | CAIRTDNNSPLHF
TRBJ2-1 | . | TRBV6-2/TRBV6-3 | once | TGTGCCAGCAGACCCCCGGGACCTCATCTAAATGAGCAGTTCTTC | CASRPPGPHLNEQFF
TRBJ1-2 | . | TRBV29-1 | . | TGCAGCGTTGGCAGTGACGTGGGCTACACCTTC | CSVGSDVGYTF
TRBJ1-1 | TRBD1 | TRBV6-1 | few | TGTGCCAGCAGGCGACGACAGGGTATGGGAGGGACTGAAGCTTTCTTT | CASRRRQGMGGTEAFF
TRBJ2-2 | . | TRBV6-1 | . | TGTGCCAGCATGACAGCGAACACCGGGGAGCTGTTTTTT | CASMTANTGELFF
TRBJ2-7 | . | TRBV18 | . | TGTGCCAGCTCACGCAATACGTGGCCCTACGAGCAGTACTTC | CASSRNTWPYEQYF
TRBJ1-2 | . | TRBV3-1 | many | TGTGCCAGCAGCCAAGGACAGGCCTATGGCTACACCTTC | CASSQGQAYGYTF
TRBJ2-3 | . | TRBV7-9 | . | TGTGCCAGCAGCTTAGAAGACACTTTCACAGATACGCAGTATTTT | CASSLEDTFTDTQYF
TRBJ1-1 | . | TRBV28 | . | TGTGCCTGCAGTTTCCTGACGACAGACATGAACATTGAAGCTTTCTTT | CACSFLTTDMNIEAFF
TRBJ2-5 | TRBD2 | TRBV29-1 | . | TGCAGCGTTGGAGCGGGAGTCCAAGAGACCCAGTACTTC | CSVGAGVQETQYF
TRBJ1-1 | TRBD1 | TRBV5-1 | . | TGCGCCAGCAGCGCAGGGACAGAGAACACTGAAGCTTTCTTT | CASSAGTENTEAFF
TRBJ1-4 | . | TRBV20-1 | . | TGCAGTGCTAGAAAGTCCCAAAATGAAAAACTGTTTTTT | CSARKSQNEKLFF
TRBJ2-7 | TRBD2 | TRBV20-1 | many | TGCAGTGCTAGAGGAATCCAGCGGGGCGTCTCCTACGAGCAGTACTTC | CSARGIQRGVSYEQYF
TRBJ1-1 | TRBD1 | TRBV5-1 | . | TGCGCCAGCAGCCCACAGAGGACAGGGAGCACTGAAGCTTTCTTT | CASSPQRTGSTEAFF
TRBJ1-6 | . | TRBV30 | many | TGTGCCTGGAGGAGGCGCTCACCCCTCCACTTT | CAWRRRSPLHF
TRBJ2-2 | TRBD1 | TRBV6-1 | few | TGTGCCAGCATTCGGGACAGGGATACCGGGGAGCTGTTTTTT | CASIRDRDTGELFF
TRBJ2-1 | . | TRBV7-6 | . | TGTGCCAGCAGCTTAGGACAGCGAAACAATGAGCAGTTCTTC | CASSLGQRNNEQFF
TRBJ2-7 | . | TRBV9 | . | TGTGCCAGCAGCTTATCCTACGGGAACGAGCAGTACTTC | CASSLSYGNEQYF
TRBJ2-4 | . | TRBV6-2/TRBV6-3 | . | TGTGCCAGCTTCGCCAAAAACATTCAGTACTTC | CASFAKNIQYF